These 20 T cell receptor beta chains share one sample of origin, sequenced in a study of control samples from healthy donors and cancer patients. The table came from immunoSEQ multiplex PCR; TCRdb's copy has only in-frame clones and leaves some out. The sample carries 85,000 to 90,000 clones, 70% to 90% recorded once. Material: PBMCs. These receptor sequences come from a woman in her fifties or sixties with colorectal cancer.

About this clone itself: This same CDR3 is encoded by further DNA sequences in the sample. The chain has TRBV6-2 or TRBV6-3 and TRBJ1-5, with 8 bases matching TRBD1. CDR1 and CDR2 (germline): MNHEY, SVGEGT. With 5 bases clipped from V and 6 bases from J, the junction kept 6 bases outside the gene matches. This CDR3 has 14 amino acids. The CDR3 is CASSIGQGRQPQHF. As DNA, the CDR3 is TGTGCCAGCAGTATAGGACAGGGCCGTCAGCCCCAGCATTTT.

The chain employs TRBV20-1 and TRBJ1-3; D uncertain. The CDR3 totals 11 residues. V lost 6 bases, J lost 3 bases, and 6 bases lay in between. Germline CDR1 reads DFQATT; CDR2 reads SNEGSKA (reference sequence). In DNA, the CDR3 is TGCAGTGCCCCGAGTGGAAACACCATATATTTT. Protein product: CSAPSGNTIYF.

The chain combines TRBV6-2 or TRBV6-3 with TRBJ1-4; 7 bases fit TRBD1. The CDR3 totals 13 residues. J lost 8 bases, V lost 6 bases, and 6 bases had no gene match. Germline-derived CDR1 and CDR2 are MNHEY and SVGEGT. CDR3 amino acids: CASSSTQGEKLFF. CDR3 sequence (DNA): TGTGCCAGCAGCTCTACACAGGGGGAAAAACTGTTTTTT.

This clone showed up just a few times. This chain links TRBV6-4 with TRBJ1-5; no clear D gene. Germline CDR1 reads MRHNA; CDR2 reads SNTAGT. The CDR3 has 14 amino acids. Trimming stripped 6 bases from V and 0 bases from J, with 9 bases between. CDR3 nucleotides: TGTGCCAGCAGCTATAACCCTAGCAATCAGCCCCAGCATTTT. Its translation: CASSYNPSNQPQHF.

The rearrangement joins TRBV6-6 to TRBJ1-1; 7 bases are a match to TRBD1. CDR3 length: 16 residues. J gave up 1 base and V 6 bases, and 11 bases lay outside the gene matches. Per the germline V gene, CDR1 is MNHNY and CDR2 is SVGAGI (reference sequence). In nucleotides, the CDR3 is TGTGCCAGCAGATCTTGGACAGGACCACCGAACACTGAAGCTTTCTTT. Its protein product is CASRSWTGPPNTEAFF.

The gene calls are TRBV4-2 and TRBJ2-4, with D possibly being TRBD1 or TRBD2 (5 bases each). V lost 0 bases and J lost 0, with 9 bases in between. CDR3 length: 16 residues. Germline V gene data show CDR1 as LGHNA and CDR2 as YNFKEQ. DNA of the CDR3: TGTGCCAGCAGCCAAGATTGGGACCCAGCCAAAAACATTCAGTACTTC. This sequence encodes CASSQDWDPAKNIQYF.

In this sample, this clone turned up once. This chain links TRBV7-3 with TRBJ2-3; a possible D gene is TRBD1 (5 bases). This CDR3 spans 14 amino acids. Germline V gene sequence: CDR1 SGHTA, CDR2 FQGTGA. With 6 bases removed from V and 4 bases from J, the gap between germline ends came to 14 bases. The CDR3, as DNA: TGTGCCAGCAGTCTATCCACAGGCGCAGATACGCAGTATTTT. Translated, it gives CASSLSTGADTQYF. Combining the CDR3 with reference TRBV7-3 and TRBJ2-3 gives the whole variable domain GAGVSQTPSNKVTEKGKYVELRCDPISGHTALYWYRQSLGQGPEFLIYFQGTGAADDSGLPNDRFFAVRPEGSVSTLKIQRTERGDSAVYLCASSLSTGADTQYFGPGTRLTVL.

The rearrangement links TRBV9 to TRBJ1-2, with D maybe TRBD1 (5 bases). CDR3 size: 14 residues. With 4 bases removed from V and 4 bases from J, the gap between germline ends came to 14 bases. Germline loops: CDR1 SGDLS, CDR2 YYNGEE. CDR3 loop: CASSKEGVGYGYTF. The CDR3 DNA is TGTGCCAGCAGCAAGGAAGGGGTCGGCTATGGCTACACCTTC.

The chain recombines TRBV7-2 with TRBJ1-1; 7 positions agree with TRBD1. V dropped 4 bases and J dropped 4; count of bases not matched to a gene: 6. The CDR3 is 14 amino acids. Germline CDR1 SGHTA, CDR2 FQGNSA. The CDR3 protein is CASSWTGSSTEAFF. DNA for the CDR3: TGTGCCAGCAGCTGGACAGGCTCGAGCACTGAAGCTTTCTTT.

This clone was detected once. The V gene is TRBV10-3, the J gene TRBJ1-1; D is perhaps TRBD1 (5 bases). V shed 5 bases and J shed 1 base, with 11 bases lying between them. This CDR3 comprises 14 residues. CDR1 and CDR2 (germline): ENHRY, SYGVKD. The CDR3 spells CAISLGQRNTEAFF. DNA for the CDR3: TGTGCCATCAGTTTGGGGCAGAGGAACACTGAAGCTTTCTTT.

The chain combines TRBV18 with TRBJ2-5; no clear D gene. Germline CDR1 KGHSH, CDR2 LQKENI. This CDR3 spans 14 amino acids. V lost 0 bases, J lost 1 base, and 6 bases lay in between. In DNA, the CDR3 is TGTGCCAGCTCACCACCGAGTTTCCAAGAGACCCAGTACTTC. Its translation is CASSPPSFQETQYF.

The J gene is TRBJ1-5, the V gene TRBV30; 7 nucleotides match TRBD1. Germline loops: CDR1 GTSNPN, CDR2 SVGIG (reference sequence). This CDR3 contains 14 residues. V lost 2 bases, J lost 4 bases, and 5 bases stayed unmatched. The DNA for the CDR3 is TGTGCCTGGAGTTCCACAGGGGCTAATCAGCCCCAGCATTTT. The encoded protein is CAWSSTGANQPQHF.

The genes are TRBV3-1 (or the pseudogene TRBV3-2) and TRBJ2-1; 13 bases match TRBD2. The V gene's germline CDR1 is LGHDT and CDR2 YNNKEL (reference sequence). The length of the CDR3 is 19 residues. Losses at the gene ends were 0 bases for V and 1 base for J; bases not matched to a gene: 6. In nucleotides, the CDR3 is TGTGCCAGCAGCCAAGATCTACTAGCGGGGGGGAGATCCTACAATGAGCAGTTCTTC. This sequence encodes CASSQDLLAGGRSYNEQFF.

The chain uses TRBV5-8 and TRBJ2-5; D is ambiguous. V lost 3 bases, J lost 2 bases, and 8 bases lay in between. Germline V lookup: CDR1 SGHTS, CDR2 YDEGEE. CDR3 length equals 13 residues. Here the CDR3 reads CASSSIRQETQYF. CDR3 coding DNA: TGTGCCAGCAGCTCAATACGGCAAGAGACCCAGTACTTC.

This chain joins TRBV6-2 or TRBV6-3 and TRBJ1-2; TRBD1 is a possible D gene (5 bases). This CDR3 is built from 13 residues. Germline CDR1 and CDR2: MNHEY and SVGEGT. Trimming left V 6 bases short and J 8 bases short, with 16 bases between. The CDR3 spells CASSRGNTEGYTF. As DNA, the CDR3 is TGTGCCAGCAGCCGGGGGAACACGGAGGGCTACACCTTC.

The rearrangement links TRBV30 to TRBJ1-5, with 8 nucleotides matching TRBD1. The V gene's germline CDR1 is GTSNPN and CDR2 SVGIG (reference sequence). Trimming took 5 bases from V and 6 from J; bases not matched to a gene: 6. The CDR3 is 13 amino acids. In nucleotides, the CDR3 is TGTGCCTGGGGAGGACAGGGCGGTCAGCCCCAGCATTTT. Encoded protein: CAWGGQGGQPQHF.

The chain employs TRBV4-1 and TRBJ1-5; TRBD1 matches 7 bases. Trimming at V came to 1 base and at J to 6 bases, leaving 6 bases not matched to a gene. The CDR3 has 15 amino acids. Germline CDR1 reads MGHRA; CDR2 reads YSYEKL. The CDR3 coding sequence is TGCGCCAGCAGCCAAGTGAGGGGGCAGGGTCAGCCCCAGCATTTT. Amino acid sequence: CASSQVRGQGQPQHF.

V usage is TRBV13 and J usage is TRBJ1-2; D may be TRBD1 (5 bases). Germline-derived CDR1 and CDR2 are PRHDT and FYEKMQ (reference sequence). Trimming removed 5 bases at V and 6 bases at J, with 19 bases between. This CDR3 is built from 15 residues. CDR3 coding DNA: TGTGCCAGCAGCCCTAGCCCCGGGGGGGTGGATGGCTACACCTTC. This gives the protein CASSPSPGGVDGYTF.

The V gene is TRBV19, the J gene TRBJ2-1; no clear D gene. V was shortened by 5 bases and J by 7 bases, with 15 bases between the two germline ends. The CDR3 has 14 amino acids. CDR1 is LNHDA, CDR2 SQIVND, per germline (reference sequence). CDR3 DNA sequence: TGTGCCAGTAGTCCCTCTGGCAGAGCTAATGAGCAGTTCTTC. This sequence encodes CASSPSGRANEQFF.

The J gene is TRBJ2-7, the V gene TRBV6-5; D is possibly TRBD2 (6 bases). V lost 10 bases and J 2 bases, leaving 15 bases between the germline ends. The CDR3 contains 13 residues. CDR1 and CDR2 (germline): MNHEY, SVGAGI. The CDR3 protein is CATSRRGTYEQYV. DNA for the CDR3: TGTGCCACATCGAGGAGGGGAACCTACGAGCAGTACGTC.